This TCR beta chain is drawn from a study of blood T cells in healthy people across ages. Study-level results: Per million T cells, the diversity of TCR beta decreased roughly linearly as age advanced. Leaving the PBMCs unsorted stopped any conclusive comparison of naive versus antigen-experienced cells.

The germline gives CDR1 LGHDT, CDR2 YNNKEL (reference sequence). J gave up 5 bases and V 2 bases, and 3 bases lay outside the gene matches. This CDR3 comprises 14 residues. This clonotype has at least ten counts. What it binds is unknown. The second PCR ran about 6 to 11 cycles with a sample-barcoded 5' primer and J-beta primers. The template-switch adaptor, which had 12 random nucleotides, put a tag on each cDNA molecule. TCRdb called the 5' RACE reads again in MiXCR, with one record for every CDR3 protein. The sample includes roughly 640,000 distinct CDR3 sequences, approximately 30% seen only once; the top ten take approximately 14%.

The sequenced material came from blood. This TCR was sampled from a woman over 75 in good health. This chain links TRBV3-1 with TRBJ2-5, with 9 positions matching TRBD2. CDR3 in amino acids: CASSQRGGAETQYF. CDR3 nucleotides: TGTGCCAGCAGCCAACGCGGGGGGGCGGAGACCCAGTACTTC.